These 23 T cell receptor beta chains originate from one sample sequenced in a study of early T cells in non-severe SARS-CoV-2 infection. TCRdb reprocessed the 5' RACE reads via MiXCR and lists one record per CDR3 protein. Of about 80,000 distinct CDR3 sequences in the sample, less than 20% were seen once. Sequencing used whole blood. Every receptor here comes from an adult who was a healthcare worker with PCR-confirmed SARS-CoV-2 infection or an uninfected control (not recorded which).

This chain joins TRBV12-3 or TRBV12-4 and TRBJ2-2, with 9 bases identical to TRBD1. V lost 6 bases to trimming and J lost 6 bases; unmatched junction nucleotides: 5. The CDR3 is 14 amino acids. The CDR3 sequence: CASRTGGKAGELFF. CDR3 bases: TGTGCCAGCAGAACAGGGGGCAAGGCCGGGGAGCTGTTTTTT.

The V gene is TRBV4-1, the J gene TRBJ2-2, with D uncertain. Germline-derived CDR1 and CDR2 are MGHRA and YSYEKL. This CDR3 is built from 17 residues. Trimming removed 6 bases at V and 2 bases at J, with 19 bases between. The CDR3 sequence is CASRPRGTRLNTGELFF. CDR3 coding DNA: TGCGCCAGCAGGCCAAGAGGAACCAGACTTAACACCGGGGAGCTGTTTTTT.

V is TRBV12-3 or TRBV12-4 and J is TRBJ2-1; D is tentatively TRBD1 or TRBD2 (7 bases each). The CDR3 runs 14 residues. Trimming left V 7 bases short and J 10 bases short, with 20 bases between. The CDR3 is CASKRISGGEEQFF. In DNA form, the CDR3 reads TGTGCCAGCAAGCGTATCTCAGGGGGGGAGGAGCAGTTCTTC.

This clonotype has more than one count but fewer than ten. The gene calls are TRBV9 and TRBJ2-1; 8 positions agree with TRBD1. The CDR3 extends over 14 amino acids. CDR1 is SGDLS, CDR2 YYNGEE, per germline. J lost 7 bases, V lost 3 bases, and 6 bases had no gene match. The CDR3 DNA follows: TGTGCCAGCAGCGGGGGGACAGGAAATAATGAGCAGTTCTTC. Its translation is CASSGGTGNNEQFF.

This clonotype has a handful of counts. V usage is TRBV20-1 and J usage is TRBJ2-4; TRBD2 matches 8 bases. Germline assignment: CDR1 DFQATT and CDR2 SNEGSKA (reference sequence). The CDR3 is 15 residues long. V dropped 3 bases and J dropped 4; count of bases not matched to a gene: 8. CDR3 DNA sequence: TGCAGTGCTAGGCCCTCGGGACTAGATAAAAACATTCAGTACTTC. It is translated as CSARPSGLDKNIQYF.

This clonotype was found a few times. The chain has TRBV10-3 and TRBJ2-2; 8 bases line up with TRBD2. With V trimmed by 7 bases and J by 11 bases, 9 bases remained unmatched. Germline assignment: CDR1 ENHRY and CDR2 SYGVKD. The CDR3 consists of 13 residues. CDR3 in amino acids: CAITGTRDGELFF. The CDR3 DNA is TGTGCCATCACCGGGACTAGAGATGGAGAGCTGTTTTTT.

This clonotype appeared a few times. The genes are TRBV25-1 and TRBJ2-3, with TRBD2 identical over 12 bases. Germline loops: CDR1 MGHDK, CDR2 SYGVNS. The ends lost 3 bases at V and 0 bases at J; junction bases unmatched: 4. The CDR3 runs to 17 residues. In DNA, the CDR3 is TGTGCCAGCAGTGATCGCCTAGCGGGGGGGAGCACAGATACGCAGTATTTT. Translating gives CASSDRLAGGSTDTQYF.

This clonotype was counted between two and nine times. The chain links TRBV28 to TRBJ1-1, with D perhaps TRBD1 (6 bases). The V and J ends lost 8 bases and 4 bases respectively, with 11 bases between them. This CDR3 is 12 amino acids long. Germline CDR1 MDHEN, CDR2 SYDVKM. CDR3 in amino acids: CASGQLGTEAFF. For the CDR3, the DNA is TGTGCCAGCGGACAGCTTGGCACTGAAGCTTTCTTT.

This clonotype was counted a few times. The chain uses TRBV29-1 and TRBJ2-1, with D unresolved. This CDR3 comprises 10 residues. The germline gives CDR1 SQVTM, CDR2 ANQGSEA. Trimming removed 2 bases from V and 8 bases from J, with 4 bases in between. CDR3 nucleotide sequence: TGCAGCGTTGAATTCGATGAGCAGTTCTTC. This gives the protein CSVEFDEQFF.

J is TRBJ2-7 and V is TRBV6-1; 10 nucleotides match TRBD1. V lost 7 bases and J lost 4; bases outside the gene matches: 7. Germline CDR1 reads MNHNS; CDR2 reads SASEGT. The CDR3 loop spans 14 amino acids. The CDR3 sequence is CASTRQGARYEQYF. DNA for the CDR3: TGTGCCAGCACCCGACAGGGGGCGAGGTACGAGCAGTACTTC.

This clonotype came up a few times. The chain combines TRBV28 with TRBJ2-7; D possibly corresponds to TRBD2 (5 bases). V lost 5 bases, J lost 0 bases, and 11 bases lay in between. The CDR3 is 14 residues long. Germline CDR1 reads MDHEN; CDR2 reads SYDVKM. For the CDR3, the DNA is TGTGCCAGCAGTCAAGCCGGGAACTCCTACGAGCAGTACTTC. Translated, it gives CASSQAGNSYEQYF.

CDR3 in DNA: TGTGCCAGCAGTTACCCAGTACTAGATGAGGGGGAGACCCAGTACTTC. Encoded protein: CASSYPVLDEGETQYF. The genes are TRBV6-5 and TRBJ2-5, with D tentatively TRBD1 or TRBD2 (5 bases each). The CDR3 loop spans 16 amino acids. Trimming took 2 bases from V and 5 from J, leaving 18 bases between them. Germline values: CDR1 MNHEY, CDR2 SVGAGI.

A few counts support this clonotype. The CDR3 protein is CASSPAVGGAPDTQYF. The DNA for the CDR3 is TGTGCCAGCAGCCCCGCGGTTGGGGGGGCCCCAGATACGCAGTATTTT. The rearrangement joins TRBV5-4 to TRBJ2-3, with D perhaps matching TRBD2 (7 bases). The CDR3 consists of 16 residues. V was shortened by 4 bases and J by 4 bases, with 19 bases between the two germline ends. Germline assignment: CDR1 SGHNT and CDR2 YYREEE (reference sequence).

This clonotype has a handful of counts. The rearrangement links TRBV4-1 to TRBJ2-1; 12 nucleotides match TRBD2. V was clipped by 1 base and J by 1 base; unmatched bases: 2. CDR1 is MGHRA, CDR2 YSYEKL, per germline. The CDR3 sequence is 17 residues long. In DNA, the CDR3 is TGCGCCAGCAGCCAAGGGCTAGCGGGGGGGTCCTACAATGAGCAGTTCTTC. Translating gives CASSQGLAGGSYNEQFF.

This clonotype showed up many times. This chain joins TRBV24-1 and TRBJ2-4; tentatively, D is TRBD2 (6 bases). In germline, CDR1 is KGHDR, CDR2 SFDVKD. The CDR3 is 15 amino acids. Trimming took 3 bases from V and 3 from J, leaving 11 bases between them. The CDR3 here is CATSDGGEDKNIQYF. For the CDR3, the DNA is TGTGCCACCAGTGATGGCGGGGAAGACAAAAACATTCAGTACTTC.

This clonotype has a handful of counts. The V call is TRBV12-3 or TRBV12-4, the J call TRBJ2-6, with D maybe TRBD1 (5 bases). With 5 bases removed from V and 4 bases from J, the gap between germline ends came to 15 bases. The CDR3 totals 16 residues. The CDR3 sequence: CASSRGTVSGANVLTF. CDR3 DNA: TGTGCCAGCAGTAGGGGTACAGTCTCCGGGGCCAACGTCCTGACTTTC.

This chain joins TRBV18 and TRBJ2-1, with D perhaps matching TRBD1 or TRBD2 (6 bases each). The V gene's germline CDR1 is KGHSH and CDR2 LQKENI. CDR3 length equals 11 residues. The ends were cut back, 5 bases at V and 9 bases at J, with 8 bases in the middle. For the CDR3, the DNA is TGTGCCAGCTCAGGAGGGGGTGAGCAGTTCTTC. Translated: CASSGGGEQFF.

This clonotype was detected a few times. The chain joins TRBV12-3 or TRBV12-4 to TRBJ2-3, with TRBD2 matching 8 bases. The trim removed 3 bases at V and 3 bases at J, leaving 5 bases unmatched. This CDR3 is 15 amino acids long. CDR3 DNA sequence: TGTGCCAGCAGTTTTGAAGCGGGGGTTACAGATACGCAGTATTTT. Amino acid sequence: CASSFEAGVTDTQYF.

The chain recombines TRBV6-5 with TRBJ2-7; 7 bases are shared with TRBD1. The CDR3 has 15 amino acids. V shed 4 bases and J 6 bases; nucleotides not matched to a gene: 12. Germline CDR1 is MNHEY and CDR2 is SVGAGI. The CDR3: CASSSGQAVVGEQYF. CDR3 in DNA: TGTGCCAGCAGTTCCGGACAGGCCGTTGTGGGCGAGCAGTACTTC.

The chain is built from TRBV21-1 and TRBJ2-7. TRBV21-1 represents a pseudogene. The CDR3 loop spans 14 amino acids. The chain's CDR3 is CASSKEVGSYEQYF. In DNA form, the CDR3 reads TGTGCCAGCAGCAAAGAGGTTGGGTCCTACGAGCAGTACTTC.

The chain recombines TRBV30 with TRBJ2-7; no clear D. Trimming cost V 4 bases and J 0 bases, with 16 bases left between them. Per the germline V gene, CDR1 is GTSNPN and CDR2 is SVGIG (reference sequence). The CDR3 is 15 residues long. CDR3 loop: CAWTPAAPSSYEQYF. The CDR3, as DNA: TGTGCCTGGACCCCGGCGGCACCGAGCTCCTACGAGCAGTACTTC.

The chain has TRBV6-5 and TRBJ2-3; 7 bases map to TRBD2. Germline V gene sequence: CDR1 MNHEY, CDR2 SVGAGI. V lost 7 bases, J lost 1 base, and 5 bases stayed unmatched. This CDR3 region has 14 residues. CDR3: CASTRGRGTDTQYF. In DNA form, the CDR3 reads TGTGCCAGCACCCGTGGGAGGGGCACAGATACGCAGTATTTT.

The chain links TRBV5-6 to TRBJ2-1; D is perhaps TRBD1 (5 bases). This CDR3 spans 16 amino acids. Looked up from germline, CDR1 is SGHDT and CDR2 is YYEEEE. The V and J ends lost 4 bases and 7 bases respectively, with 21 bases between them. The CDR3 here is CASSTPTGLYSNEQFF. For the CDR3, the DNA is TGTGCCAGCAGCACCCCCACAGGCCTTTACTCAAATGAGCAGTTCTTC.